Here is one TCR beta chain with its context. What antigen it recognizes has not been identified. No qualities accompany the bases; no much larger clone lies one base away. These data come from a study of T cell responses to AZD1222 COVID-19 vaccine (dated by TCRdb to about 2021). For context, the study as a whole: A total of under 250 trial participants underwent TCR sequencing, of whom roughly 210 had received two doses of AZD1222 and approximately 26 had received two doses of the MenACWY control vaccine. Trial participants were enrolled into age subgroups of 18-55, 56-69 and 70-plus years, which contained about 150, 27 and 61 TCR-sequenced participants, respectively. Study-wide conclusions, independent of this receptor: Because no samples from the day 14 peak response were available, repertoires could be characterized only after the peak T cell response. The whole spike protein was spanned by vaccine-associated CD4 TCRs, and dominant responses were seen in regions 160-218 and 743-854. Conclusions about previously exposed vaccinees are limited because only six or seven AZD1222 recipients were SARS-CoV-2 seropositive at baseline. After two AZD1222 doses, spike-specific TCR breadth and depth were significantly higher than at day 0 and than in MenACWY recipients. Participants were mostly white British and included more females than males, and it was suggested by the authors that clonal diversity may have been underestimated. Epitopes outside the regions mutated in the B.1.351 and B.1.1.7 variants were reportedly recognized by nearly half of the unique spike-specific TCRs. The 56-69-year group was small, and its depth increase did not reach significance, likely because of low power.

The trim is 3 bases for V and 2 bases for J, with a gap of 7 bases between the germline ends. Counted from cysteine to phenylalanine, this CDR3 has 12 amino acids. CDR3 DNA only is kept here, 36 bases in frame from base 1. The CDR1 and CDR2 encoded by the germline V gene (reference sequence) are DFQATT and SNEGSKA. In the paper's terms, the time point label means: baseline before first vaccination. The treatment or condition label of this sample denotes: meningococcal conjugate vaccine given as trial control. The vaccinee samples were drawn from two UK trials, COV001 and COV002, one of which was a single-blind randomized controlled phase 2/3 trial testing AZD1222 (ChAdOx1 nCoV-19) in healthy adults. Trial participant PBMC samples were collected at day 0 and day 28 after the second dose for TCRbeta chain sequencing. The CDR3 regions of human TCRbeta chains were analyzed by immunosequencing. For the original study's pipeline: TCRs in the repertoires were matched against a reference library of SARS-CoV-2-specific TCRs that had been generated with the MIRA antigen-specificity platform. Breadth was defined as the fraction of unique TCRs that were SARS-CoV-2-associated, and depth was defined as the fraction of total T cells that were SARS-CoV-2-associated. Using the MIRA data, each spike-specific TCR was assigned both to the spike region to which the TCR was reactive and to a CD4 or CD8 class. Log10-transformed breadth and depth values were compared by one-way ANOVA with Sidak's multiple comparisons tests. TCRdb mirrors the immuneACCESS table, restricted to in-frame sequences. Some clones are absent from its copies; in checked studies, under half trace to an unresolved V gene, and the reason for the others is unknown. The V and J calls and clone size were taken over from that table, and D and trimming were inferred from the DNA. The sample table holds more than 140,000 clones, of which approximately 89% were seen once. Of the sample, around 3.4% is held by the ten largest clones.

The TCR comes from an adult in good health. The chain uses TRBV20-1 and TRBJ1-2, with the D gene uncertain. The sample in question was peripheral blood, obtained on day 0 of MenACWY control vaccination. The DNA sequence is as follows: TGCAGTGCTAGTAAACACAACTATGGCTACACCTTC. Its protein is CSASKHNYGYTF.